Below, 11 T cell receptor beta chains from the same sample are listed, as sequenced in a study of blood T cell repertoires in COVID-19. Sequencing used immunoSEQ multiplex PCR; TCRdb keeps in-frame clones, though not all of them. This table holds over 70,000 clones, around 90% found once. The sequenced material came from peripheral blood. The receptor set was obtained from a woman of 80 years or more with active or convalescent COVID-19.

The J gene is TRBJ1-1, the V gene TRBV5-4; perhaps TRBD1 as D (6 bases). V was pared by 4 bases and J by 1 base, with 8 bases between. From germline, CDR1 is SGHNT and CDR2 YYREEE (reference sequence). The CDR3 is made up of 13 amino acids. For the CDR3, the DNA is TGTGCCAGCAGCCGGACAGCGAACACTGAAGCTTTCTTT. This codes for CASSRTANTEAFF.

The chain has TRBV27 and TRBJ1-5, with D tentatively TRBD1 (5 bases). The V end lost 3 bases, the J end lost 3 bases, and 18 bases lay between the germline ends. This CDR3 has 17 amino acids. CDR1 is MNHEY and CDR2 is SMNVEV in the germline V gene (reference sequence). This CDR3 reads CASSFYPPGGNNQPQHF. For the CDR3, the DNA is TGTGCCAGCAGTTTTTACCCCCCGGGGGGGAACAATCAGCCCCAGCATTTT.

The chain is built from TRBV5-4 and TRBJ2-7; 10 bases map to TRBD2. V lost 2 bases to trimming and J lost 5 bases; unmatched junction nucleotides: 7. This CDR3 has 15 residues. The germline V gene has CDR1 SGHNT and CDR2 YYREEE (reference sequence). CDR3 sequence: CASSFSGRFEDEQYF. The CDR3 nucleotides are TGTGCCAGCAGCTTTAGCGGGAGGTTTGAGGACGAGCAGTACTTC. Looking up the rest from reference TRBV5-4 and TRBJ2-7 gives the full variable domain: ETGVTQSPTHLIKTRGQQVTLRCSSQSGHNTVSWYQQALGQGPQFIFQYYREEENGRGNFPPRFSGLQFPNYSSELNVNALELDDSALYLCASSFSGRFEDEQYFGPGTRLTVT.

The genes are TRBV28 and TRBJ2-7; the D gene is possibly TRBD2 (6 bases). The ends were cut back, 5 bases at V and 3 bases at J, with 29 bases in the middle. Germline V gene lookup returns CDR1 MDHEN and CDR2 SYDVKM. This CDR3 is 19 amino acids long. The CDR3, as DNA: TGTGCCAGCAGTCGGGGACTCCACAACCCAAGGGCTCAAAGCTACGAGCAGTACTTC. This sequence encodes CASSRGLHNPRAQSYEQYF.

This chain links TRBV7-2 with TRBJ1-5; no reliable D call. CDR3 length: 15 amino acids. The germline V gene has CDR1 SGHTA and CDR2 FQGNSA. V lost 0 bases, J lost 6 bases, and 12 bases lay in between. The CDR3 DNA reads TGTGCCAGCAGCTTAGCGGTGGGTCCGGGTCAGCCCCAGCATTTT. Its protein is CASSLAVGPGQPQHF.

The chain employs TRBV4-3 and TRBJ2-7; maybe TRBD2 (5 bases). Germline lookup yields CDR1 LGHNA and CDR2 YSLEER. V was shortened by 5 bases and J by 2 bases, with 16 bases between the two germline ends. The CDR3 contains 15 residues. The CDR3 loop is CASSYTLAGPYEQYF. The CDR3 nucleotides read TGCGCCAGCAGCTACACCCTTGCGGGCCCCTACGAGCAGTACTTC.

This clone was found once. The chain has TRBV12-3 or TRBV12-4 and TRBJ1-2; D is perhaps TRBD1 (6 bases). Trimming took 4 bases from V and 7 from J, leaving 13 bases between them. This CDR3 is 13 amino acids long. The CDR3 sequence: CASSSRDTSGYTF. CDR3 coding DNA: TGTGCCAGCAGTTCCCGGGACACCAGTGGCTACACCTTC.

This clone was detected once. This chain uses TRBV6-5 with TRBJ2-4; 9 bases map to TRBD2. The CDR3 spans 14 residues. The V and J ends lost 5 bases and 9 bases, in that order; junction bases with no gene match: 8. From germline, CDR1 is MNHEY and CDR2 SVGAGI. CDR3 region: CASSRSPGLAIQYF. The CDR3 region has the DNA TGTGCCAGCAGTAGAAGTCCGGGACTAGCCATTCAGTACTTC.

Of note for this clone: The same CDR3 can be traced to other DNA sequences in this sample. The chain links TRBV5-1 to TRBJ2-1; 11 bases align to TRBD2. CDR3 length: 15 residues. Per germline, CDR1 SGHRS and CDR2 YFSETQ. The ends lost 5 bases at V and 3 bases at J; junction bases unmatched: 4. CDR3 sequence reads: CASSPTSGSYNEQFF. The CDR3 DNA reads as TGCGCCAGCAGTCCAACTAGCGGGAGCTACAATGAGCAGTTCTTC.

This chain joins TRBV2 and TRBJ2-1; 11 bases map to TRBD1. The CDR3 runs to 15 residues. With V trimmed by 4 bases and J by 7 bases, 6 bases remained unmatched. Germline V gene lookup returns CDR1 SNHLY and CDR2 FYNNEI. The DNA of the CDR3 is TGTGCCAGCAGTGGGGGACAGGGGGTGGAGAATGAGCAGTTCTTC. Translation: CASSGGQGVENEQFF.

CDR3 sequence: CASSLGGPMSEQFF. The CDR3 region has the DNA TGTGCCAGCAGCTTGGGGGGCCCTATGTCTGAGCAGTTCTTC. The chain uses TRBV5-4 and TRBJ2-1, with D perhaps TRBD1 (5 bases). This CDR3 has 14 amino acids. V was clipped by 0 bases and J by 9 bases, with 13 bases between them. Germline-derived CDR1 and CDR2 are SGHNT and YYREEE (reference sequence).